The 26 T cell receptor beta chains listed next were all sequenced from one sample in a study of relationships among human T cell subsets. Th1 cells were collected as flow-through following bead selections for CD25, CD56 and CD294. TCR alpha and beta CDR3s were amplified from mRNA by semiquantitative ARM-PCR. Exponential amplification used communal superprimers after tagged nested gene-specific primers in ARM-PCR. TCRdb processed the multiplex PCR reads anew with MiXCR; each CDR3 protein has one entry. The profile shows fewer than 15,000 distinct CDR3 sequences, 67% of them singletons. Sample: CD4+ Th1 cells sorted from blood. Source of these receptors: a man aged 40-49 years in good health.

This clonotype was recorded only once. A junction end diverges from the germline sequence, so it may reflect a read error. The rearrangement joins TRBV10-3 to TRBJ1-1; a possible D gene is TRBD1 (5 bases). The CDR3 is made up of 12 amino acids. Germline lookup yields CDR1 ENHRY and CDR2 SYGVKD. The CDR3 DNA follows: TGTGCCAGCAGTTTATTCAGGGTGGGAGCTTTCTTT. Translated: CASSLFRVGAFF.

The chain couples TRBV4-2 to TRBJ2-3, with 8 bases matching TRBD2. The ends lost 0 bases at V and 2 bases at J; junction bases unmatched: 10. The CDR3 consists of 18 residues. Germline V gene data show CDR1 as LGHNA and CDR2 as YNFKEQ. CDR3 protein: CASSQDPGSGGATDTQYF. CDR3 sequence (DNA): TGTGCCAGCAGCCAAGATCCAGGCAGCGGGGGAGCCACAGATACGCAGTATTTT.

V gene TRBV6-5 combines with J gene TRBJ2-7, with D possibly matching TRBD2 (5 bases). V lost 3 bases and J lost 6, with 18 bases in between. Germline assignment: CDR1 MNHEY and CDR2 SVGAGI. The CDR3 has 15 residues. The CDR3 reads CASSYDSAGYLEQYF. CDR3 bases: TGTGCCAGCAGTTATGACTCCGCGGGCTATCTCGAGCAGTACTTC.

The rearrangement joins TRBV11-2 to TRBJ2-2; D tentatively fits TRBD1 or TRBD2 (6 bases each). The CDR3 consists of 14 residues. From germline, CDR1 is SGHAT and CDR2 FQNNGV. V gave up 0 bases and J gave up 7 bases, with 9 bases separating them. DNA of the CDR3: TGTGCCAGCAGCTTAGACGGGGGCAGCGGGGAGCTGTTTTTT. Encoded protein: CASSLDGGSGELFF.

The chain employs TRBV11-2 and TRBJ2-7, with 9 bases fitting TRBD2. CDR1 and CDR2 from the germline V gene are SGHAT and FQNNGV. The trim removed 4 bases at V and 4 bases at J, leaving 8 bases unmatched. The CDR3 is made up of 15 amino acids. This chain's CDR3 is CASSSISGSRYEQYF. The CDR3 DNA is TGTGCCAGCAGCTCTATTAGCGGGAGTCGGTACGAGCAGTACTTC.

This chain joins TRBV12-3 or TRBV12-4 and TRBJ2-7, with D possibly matching TRBD2 (5 bases). CDR3 length: 13 residues. V lost 7 bases and J lost 5, with 15 bases in between. The CDR3 region is CASTNRDSNEQYF. Here the CDR3 DNA reads TGTGCCAGCACCAACCGGGATTCCAACGAGCAGTACTTC.

The chain couples TRBV28 to TRBJ2-4; D not certain. The CDR3 contains 11 residues. Trimming left V 0 bases short and J 7 bases short, with 1 base between. The germline V gene has CDR1 MDHEN and CDR2 SYDVKM. The CDR3 coding sequence is TGTGCCAGCAGTTTATGGAACATTCAGTACTTC. Translating gives CASSLWNIQYF.

This chain links TRBV11-2 with TRBJ2-5; the match to TRBD2 covers 9 bases. CDR1 and CDR2 (germline): SGHAT, FQNNGV. CDR3 length: 18 amino acids. After removal of 6 bases from V and 5 bases from J, the junction contained 19 bases not matched to a gene. The CDR3 sequence: CASSSPSGTPRPGETQYF. The CDR3 DNA is TGTGCCAGCAGTTCCCCTAGCGGGACCCCTAGGCCGGGGGAGACCCAGTACTTC.

This clonotype appeared once. The gene calls are TRBV4-1 and TRBJ2-7; D perhaps matches TRBD2 (6 bases). The CDR3 has 14 residues. CDR1 MGHRA and CDR2 YSYEKL come from the germline V gene. Trimming cost V 2 bases and J 6 bases, with 14 bases left between them. The CDR3 protein is CASSQPGRKIEQYF. The CDR3 DNA sequence: TGCGCCAGCAGCCAACCTGGGAGGAAGATCGAGCAGTACTTC.

V usage is TRBV20-1 and J usage is TRBJ2-1, with D perhaps TRBD1 (6 bases). With 3 bases removed from V and 7 bases from J, the gap between germline ends came to 16 bases. There are 14 residues in the CDR3. Looked up from germline, CDR1 is DFQATT and CDR2 is SNEGSKA (reference sequence). The CDR3 coding sequence is TGCAGTGCTAGTCCTAGCATCAGGGGTAATGAGCAGTTCTTC. It specifies CSASPSIRGNEQFF.

This clonotype was counted a single time. The chain has TRBV13 and TRBJ1-2; weak D call: TRBD1 (5 bases). CDR3 size: 14 residues. CDR1 and CDR2 (germline): PRHDT, FYEKMQ (reference sequence). With 5 bases removed from V and 3 bases from J, the gap between germline ends came to 13 bases. Here the CDR3 reads CASSARFRDYGYTF. For the CDR3, the DNA is TGTGCCAGCAGCGCCCGGTTCAGGGACTATGGCTACACCTTC.

This chain connects TRBV29-1 to TRBJ2-7, with 9 nucleotides matching TRBD2. This CDR3 is built from 12 residues. Unmatched junction bases numbered 5, after V lost 8 bases and J lost 3 bases. Germline CDR1 is SQVTM and CDR2 is ANQGSEA. The CDR3: CSTREGRYEQYF. The CDR3, as DNA: TGCAGCACGCGGGAGGGCCGCTACGAGCAGTACTTC.

V is TRBV18 and J is TRBJ2-5, with 10 bases that match TRBD1. Germline lookup yields CDR1 KGHSH and CDR2 LQKENI. The CDR3 totals 15 residues. J lost 3 bases, V lost 0 bases, and 1 base had no gene match. CDR3 nucleotides: TGTGCCAGCTCACCACCCGGGACAGGGGAAGAGACCCAGTACTTC. Residues: CASSPPGTGEETQYF.

The chain is built from TRBV12-3 or TRBV12-4 and TRBJ2-6, with D possibly TRBD1 on 6 matching bases. This CDR3 region has 17 residues. Trimming took off 6 bases at V and 4 bases at J, with 19 bases between the two ends. CDR3 nucleotide sequence: TGTGCCAGCAGCCTACCACAGGGTAGTTCCGGGGCCAACGTCCTGACTTTC. Its protein product is CASSLPQGSSGANVLTF.

This chain connects TRBV7-9 to TRBJ1-6, with D unclear. CDR3 length equals 13 residues. Trimming removed 2 bases at V and 7 bases at J, with 6 bases between. Germline CDR1 is SEHNR and CDR2 is FQNEAQ (reference sequence). The DNA for the CDR3 is TGTGCCAGCAGCTTATCGATGAATTCACCCCTCCACTTT. This encodes CASSLSMNSPLHF.

The count of this clonotype is one. A read error may produce the germline difference seen at one junction end. The rearrangement joins TRBV11-2 to TRBJ2-1, with 8 positions matching TRBD2. Germline loops: CDR1 SGHAT, CDR2 FQNNGV. CDR3 length equals 15 residues. The CDR3 region is CASSPPGLAYNEQFF. The CDR3 nucleotides are TGCGCCAGCAGCCCACCGGGACTAGCCTACAATGAGCAGTTCTTC.

The chain recombines TRBV10-3 with TRBJ2-7, with 8 bases that match TRBD2. Germline V gene lookup returns CDR1 ENHRY and CDR2 SYGVKD. The CDR3 sequence is 13 residues long. After removal of 8 bases from V and 7 bases from J, the junction contained 10 bases not matched to a gene. The CDR3 spells CAIAAREGLEQYF. The DNA for the CDR3 is TGTGCCATCGCGGCCCGGGAGGGCCTGGAGCAGTACTTC.

This clonotype has only a few counts. This chain joins TRBV29-1 and TRBJ2-7; D not resolved. Trimming removed 1 base from V and 0 bases from J, with 7 bases in between. Germline values: CDR1 SQVTM, CDR2 ANQGSEA. The CDR3 has 13 residues. CDR3 sequence (DNA): TGCAGCGTTGAAGGCCATGCCTCCTACGAGCAGTACTTC. As protein: CSVEGHASYEQYF.

This clonotype showed up just once. Compared with germline, one end of the junction differs, possibly owing to a read error. The genes are TRBV20-1 and TRBJ2-3; tentative D call: TRBD2 (6 bases). This CDR3 spans 11 amino acids. The germline V gene encodes CDR1 DFQATT and CDR2 SNEGSKA (reference sequence). CDR3 in amino acids: CSAGDGGTQYF. CDR3 nucleotide sequence: TGCAGTGCTGGAGACGGGGGTACGCAGTATTTT.

This clonotype occurred a few times. V and J are TRBV6-1 and TRBJ2-5, with TRBD1 matching over 7 bases. This CDR3 region has 15 residues. The trim removed 6 bases at V and 1 base at J, leaving 8 bases unmatched. The germline CDR1 and CDR2 sequences are MNHNS and SASEGT. The CDR3 nucleotides read TGTGCCAGCAGCCCCCTCCGGGACAGCCAAGAGACCCAGTACTTC. Its translation is CASSPLRDSQETQYF.

The chain joins TRBV27 to TRBJ2-1; 10 bases fit TRBD1. CDR3 size: 15 residues. The germline gives CDR1 MNHEY, CDR2 SMNVEV (reference sequence). Trimming cost V 2 bases and J 4 bases; bases outside gene matches: 2. The CDR3 sequence: CASSLPDRGYNEQFF. The CDR3 DNA is TGTGCCAGCAGTTTACCGGACAGGGGGTACAATGAGCAGTTCTTC.

The CDR3 DNA follows: TGCAGCGTCGTTGGGGTCCGCTCCTACAATGAGCAGTTCTTC. Translated: CSVVGVRSYNEQFF. The chain joins TRBV29-1 to TRBJ2-1, with D hard to call. V dropped 6 bases and J dropped 0 bases, with 12 bases sitting between them. The CDR3 has 14 residues. In germline, CDR1 is SQVTM, CDR2 ANQGSEA.

CDR3 protein: CASSLGGGSVAYEQYF. The CDR3 bases are TGTGCCAGCAGCTTAGGGGGTGGCAGTGTGGCCTACGAGCAGTACTTC. The rearrangement uses TRBV7-9 and TRBJ2-7; D uncertain. Germline values: CDR1 SEHNR, CDR2 FQNEAQ (reference sequence). This CDR3 is built from 16 residues. V was cut by 1 base and J by 2 bases, with 15 bases left in between.

V is TRBV11-2 and J is TRBJ2-3; 9 bases fit TRBD2. V was pared by 3 bases and J by 5 bases, with 3 bases of the junction left unmatched. Germline CDR1 and CDR2: SGHAT and FQNNGV. The CDR3 has 14 residues. This CDR3 reads CASSFGLAQDTQYF. The CDR3 coding sequence is TGTGCCAGCAGCTTCGGACTAGCGCAAGATACGCAGTATTTT.

This chain connects TRBV11-3 to TRBJ2-1; 7 bases map to TRBD2. The V gene's germline CDR1 is SGHNT and CDR2 YENEEA. The CDR3 is 16 residues long. The J segment lost 0 bases and the V segment lost 2 bases, leaving 4 bases of the junction unmatched. Here the CDR3 reads CASSLLAASSYNEQFF. CDR3 nucleotide sequence: TGTGCCAGCAGCTTACTAGCGGCTAGCTCCTACAATGAGCAGTTCTTC.

The chain is built from TRBV11-2 and TRBJ2-5; 11 bases fit TRBD1. CDR3 length equals 15 residues. Germline CDR1 is SGHAT and CDR2 is FQNNGV. With 4 bases clipped from V and 4 bases from J, the junction kept 5 bases outside the gene matches. For the CDR3, the DNA is TGTGCCAGCAGCTCACCCGGGACAGGGGGAGAGACCCAGTACTTC. Its translation: CASSSPGTGGETQYF.